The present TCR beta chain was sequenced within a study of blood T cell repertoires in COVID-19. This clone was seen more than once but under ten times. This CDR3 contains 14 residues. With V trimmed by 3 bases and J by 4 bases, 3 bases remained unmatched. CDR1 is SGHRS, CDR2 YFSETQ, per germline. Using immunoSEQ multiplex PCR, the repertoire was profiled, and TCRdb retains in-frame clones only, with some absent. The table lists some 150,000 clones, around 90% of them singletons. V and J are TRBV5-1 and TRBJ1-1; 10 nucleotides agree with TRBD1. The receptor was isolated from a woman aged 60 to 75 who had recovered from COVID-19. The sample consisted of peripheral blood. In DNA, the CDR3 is TGCGCCAGCAGCTGGGGACAGGGGAGCACTGAAGCTTTCTTT. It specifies CASSWGQGSTEAFF.